The sequence of this T cell receptor (beta chain) was determined in a study of cytomegalovirus exposure and HLA in healthy donors. Points from the study as a whole: Presence/absence analyses took donor sequencing depth as roughly uniform. CMV antigen specificity of three CMV-associated chains was confirmed in vitro.

The PCR made use of 60 Vbeta and 13 Jbeta primers. The data were produced by immunoSEQ multiplex PCR, yet TCRdb's version contains in-frame clones alone and is incomplete. The sample shows 250,000 to 350,000 clones, 70% to 90% of them seen only once. Everyone who donated was a healthy bone marrow donor. Although they were nominally healthy when sampled, donors likely had unrecorded immune exposures. As to this clone: Its antigen is unknown.

V shed 0 bases, J shed 6 bases, and the junction held 15 bases outside the gene matches. Germline V lookup: CDR1 MNHEY, CDR2 SMNVEV (reference sequence). This CDR3 has 19 residues. V usage is TRBV27 and J usage is TRBJ2-3, with TRBD1 matching 10 bases. The clonotype originates from a woman younger than 35 in good health and CMV-seronegative. The sample was PBMCs. The CDR3 here is CASSLSRPFRQGALDTQYF. CDR3 in DNA: TGTGCCAGCAGTTTATCGCGACCTTTTCGACAGGGGGCGTTGGATACGCAGTATTTT.